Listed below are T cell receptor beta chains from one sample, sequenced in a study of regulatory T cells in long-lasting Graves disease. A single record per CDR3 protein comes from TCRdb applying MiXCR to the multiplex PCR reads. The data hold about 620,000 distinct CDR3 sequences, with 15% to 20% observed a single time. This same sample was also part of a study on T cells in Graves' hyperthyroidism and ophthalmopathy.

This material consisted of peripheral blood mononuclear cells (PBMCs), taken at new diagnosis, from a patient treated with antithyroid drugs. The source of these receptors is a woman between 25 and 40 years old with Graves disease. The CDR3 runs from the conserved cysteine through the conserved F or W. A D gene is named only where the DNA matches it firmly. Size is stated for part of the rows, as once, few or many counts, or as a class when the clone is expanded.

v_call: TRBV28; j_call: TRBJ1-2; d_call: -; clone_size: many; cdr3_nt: TGTGCCAGCAGTTTATTCCCGAGCGGCCTACTCTATGGCTACACCTTC; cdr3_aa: CASSLFPSGLLYGYTF
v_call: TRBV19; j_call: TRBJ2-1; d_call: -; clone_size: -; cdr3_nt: TGTGCCAGTAGTATCCCCTTGGTAAAGTTGAATGAGCAGTTCTTC; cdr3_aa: CASSIPLVKLNEQFF
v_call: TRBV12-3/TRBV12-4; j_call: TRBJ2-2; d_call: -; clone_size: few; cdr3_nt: TGTGCCAGCAGTTTAAGGGGGTTCAGGACCGGGGAGCTGTTTTTT; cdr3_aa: CASSLRGFRTGELFF
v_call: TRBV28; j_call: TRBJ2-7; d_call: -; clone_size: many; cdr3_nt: TGTGCCAGCAGTTTACCTCTTGGGTGGGGGAAAAGGCACGAGCAGTACTTC; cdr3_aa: CASSLPLGWGKRHEQYF
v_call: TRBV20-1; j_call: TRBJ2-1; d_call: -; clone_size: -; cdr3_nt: TGCAGTGCTAGTTCACTCGGGACCCACGTTCCGGATGAGCAGTTCTTC; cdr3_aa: CSASSLGTHVPDEQFF
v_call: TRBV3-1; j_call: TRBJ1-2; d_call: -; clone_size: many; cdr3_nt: TGTGCCAGCAGCCGACAGTCGGTAAACTATGGCTACACCTTC; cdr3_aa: CASSRQSVNYGYTF
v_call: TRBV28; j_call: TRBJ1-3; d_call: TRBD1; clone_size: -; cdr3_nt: TGTGCCAGCAGTTTTACTCCTCGGACAGGGAGAAACACCATATATTTT; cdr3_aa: CASSFTPRTGRNTIYF
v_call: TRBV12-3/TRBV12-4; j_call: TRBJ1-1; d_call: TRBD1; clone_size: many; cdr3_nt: TGTGCCAGCAGCCCAGGGGGTCCCGCCACTGAAGCTTTCTTT; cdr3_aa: CASSPGGPATEAFF
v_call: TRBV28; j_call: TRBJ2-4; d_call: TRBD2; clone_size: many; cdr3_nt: TGTGCCAGCAGCTCCCCGGGACTAGGGACTACTAAAAACATTCAGTACTTC; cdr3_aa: CASSSPGLGTTKNIQYF
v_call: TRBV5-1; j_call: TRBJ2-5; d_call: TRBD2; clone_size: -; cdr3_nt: TGCGCCAGCAGCTCCCCGGGACTAGCAGGCGGGGCGGCCCAGTACTTC; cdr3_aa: CASSSPGLAGGAAQYF
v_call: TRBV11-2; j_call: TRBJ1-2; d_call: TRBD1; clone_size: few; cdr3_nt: TGTGCCAGCAGCCTTTCCGGGACAGGGGTTGAGGGCTACACCTTC; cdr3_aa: CASSLSGTGVEGYTF
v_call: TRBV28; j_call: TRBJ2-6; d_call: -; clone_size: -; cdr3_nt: TGTGCCAGCAGTTTGTTGTTTGGGGCTGGGGCCAACGTCCTGACTTTC; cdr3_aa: CASSLLFGAGANVLTF
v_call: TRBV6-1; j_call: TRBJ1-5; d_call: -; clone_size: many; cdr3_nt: TGTGCCATTGGGATGGGGGTTGGGGACCAGCCCCAGCATTTT; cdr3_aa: CAIGMGVGDQPQHF
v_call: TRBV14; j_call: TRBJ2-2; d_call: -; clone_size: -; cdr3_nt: TGTGCCAGCAGCCAAGTTTTGGTCGGGGAGCTGTTTTTT; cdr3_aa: CASSQVLVGELFF
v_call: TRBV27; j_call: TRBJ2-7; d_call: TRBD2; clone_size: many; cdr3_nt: TGTGCCAGCAGTTCTCCGTCTAGCGGGACCTACGAGCAGTACTTC; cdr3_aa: CASSSPSSGTYEQYF
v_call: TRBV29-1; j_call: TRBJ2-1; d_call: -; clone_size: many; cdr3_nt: TGCAGCGTTGTTCGGGTGGGCTCCTACAATGAGCAGTTCTTC; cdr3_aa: CSVVRVGSYNEQFF
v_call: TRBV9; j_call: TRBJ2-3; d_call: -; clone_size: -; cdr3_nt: TGTGCCAGCAGCGTTGGGGGGCGGCAAGATACGCAGTATTTT; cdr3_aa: CASSVGGRQDTQYF
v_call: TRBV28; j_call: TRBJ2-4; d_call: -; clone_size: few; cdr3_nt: TGTGCCAGCAGTTTATTGGACATTCAGTACTTC; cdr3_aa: CASSLLDIQYF
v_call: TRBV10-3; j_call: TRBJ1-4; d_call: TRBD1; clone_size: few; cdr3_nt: TGTGCCATCAGGGCCGGGACAGGGGAAAAACTGTTTTTT; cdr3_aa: CAIRAGTGEKLFF
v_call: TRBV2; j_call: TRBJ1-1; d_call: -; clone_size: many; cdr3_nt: TGTGCCAGCTCGATTTACCCCCTATCCGACGGAGTTAAAGCTTTCTTT; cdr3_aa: CASSIYPLSDGVKAFF
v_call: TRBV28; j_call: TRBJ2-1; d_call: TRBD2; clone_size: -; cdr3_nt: TGTGCCAGCAGTTCGGGGGGGATACAGGGTGAGCAGTTCTTC; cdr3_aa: CASSSGGIQGEQFF
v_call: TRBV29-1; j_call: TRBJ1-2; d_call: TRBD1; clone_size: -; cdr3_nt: TGCAGCGTTGGACAATCATCAGGGGGAAGCTATGGCTACACCTTC; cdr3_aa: CSVGQSSGGSYGYTF